Many counts were recorded for the clone carrying this T cell receptor beta chain. The antigen is unknown. Read coverage stops 3 residues before the CDR3 terminus; the germline J gene supplies the remainder. The CDR3 runs to 14 residues. Germline V gene lookup returns CDR1 SQVTM and CDR2 ANQGSEA. Trimming cost V 3 bases and J 2 bases, with 13 bases left between them. Patients and controls were mostly of Caucasian heritage. The sample originates from a study of T cell clonality in common variable immunodeficiency. The study's findings and limits: TCRbeta clonality was increased in CVID versus healthy controls. In common variable immunodeficiency, TCR beta chains reportedly carried fewer deletions and N-nucleotide insertions. Patient heterogeneity in the CVID cohort limited correlations between repertoire features and clinical complications.

Sequencing input was equivalent genomic DNA from CVID and controls. Sequencing used immunoSEQ multiplex PCR; TCRdb keeps in-frame clones, though not all of them. This sample comprises about 42,000 clones, none seen once only. The receptor's source is a human donor with common variable immunodeficiency. The rearrangement uses TRBV29-1 and TRBJ1-2, with D perhaps matching TRBD1 (5 bases). The source material was peripheral blood mononuclear cells. The CDR3 loop reads CSVDPRGTNYGYTF. The part of the CDR3 DNA that was read is TGCAGCGTTGATCCGAGGGGCACCAACTATGGC.